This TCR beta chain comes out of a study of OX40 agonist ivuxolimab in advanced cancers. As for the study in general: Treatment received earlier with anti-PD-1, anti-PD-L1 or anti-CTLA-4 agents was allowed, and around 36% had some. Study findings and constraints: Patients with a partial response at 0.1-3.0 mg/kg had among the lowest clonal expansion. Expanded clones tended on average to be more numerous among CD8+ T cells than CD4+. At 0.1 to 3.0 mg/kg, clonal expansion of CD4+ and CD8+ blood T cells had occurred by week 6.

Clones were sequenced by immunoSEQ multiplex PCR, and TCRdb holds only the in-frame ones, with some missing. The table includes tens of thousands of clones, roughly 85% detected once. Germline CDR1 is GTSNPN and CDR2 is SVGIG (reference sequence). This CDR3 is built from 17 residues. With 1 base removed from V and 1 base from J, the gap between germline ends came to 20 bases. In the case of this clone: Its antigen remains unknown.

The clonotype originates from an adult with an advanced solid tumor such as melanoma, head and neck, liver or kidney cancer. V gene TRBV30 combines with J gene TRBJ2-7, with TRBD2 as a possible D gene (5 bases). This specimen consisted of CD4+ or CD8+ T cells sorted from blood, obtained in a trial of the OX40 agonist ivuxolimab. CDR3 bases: TGTGCCTGGAGTGAGGATTGGACTCTGAACGGGTCCTACGAGCAGTACTTC. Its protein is CAWSEDWTLNGSYEQYF.